This T cell receptor (beta chain) was identified during a study of identical twins. Donors were all healthy Caucasians. This CDR3 comprises 16 residues. The V segment lost 2 bases and the J segment 4 bases; nucleotides outside the gene matches: 9. From germline, CDR1 is SGDLS and CDR2 YYNGEE. From the 5' RACE reads, TCRdb called clonotypes with MiXCR, one entry per CDR3 protein. The sample lists about 470,000 distinct CDR3 sequences, roughly 26% occurring once. These same records also appear under a second study, on T cells expressing NK-cell markers.

Specimen: CD4+ T cells sorted from blood. This clonotype was sampled from a woman in her late teens or twenties in good health. The chain combines TRBV9 with TRBJ2-5, with TRBD1 matching 9 bases. The CDR3 DNA reads TGTGCCAGCAGCGTGTCCGGGACAGGGCTTCGAGAGACCCAGTACTTC. It codes for CASSVSGTGLRETQYF. Full variable domain (missing parts from reference TRBV9 and TRBJ2-5): DSGVTQTPKHLITATGQRVTLRCSPRSGDLSVYWYQQSLDQGLQFLIQYYNGEERAKGNILERFSAQQFPDLHSELNLSSLELGDSALYFCASSVSGTGLRETQYFGPGTRLLVL.